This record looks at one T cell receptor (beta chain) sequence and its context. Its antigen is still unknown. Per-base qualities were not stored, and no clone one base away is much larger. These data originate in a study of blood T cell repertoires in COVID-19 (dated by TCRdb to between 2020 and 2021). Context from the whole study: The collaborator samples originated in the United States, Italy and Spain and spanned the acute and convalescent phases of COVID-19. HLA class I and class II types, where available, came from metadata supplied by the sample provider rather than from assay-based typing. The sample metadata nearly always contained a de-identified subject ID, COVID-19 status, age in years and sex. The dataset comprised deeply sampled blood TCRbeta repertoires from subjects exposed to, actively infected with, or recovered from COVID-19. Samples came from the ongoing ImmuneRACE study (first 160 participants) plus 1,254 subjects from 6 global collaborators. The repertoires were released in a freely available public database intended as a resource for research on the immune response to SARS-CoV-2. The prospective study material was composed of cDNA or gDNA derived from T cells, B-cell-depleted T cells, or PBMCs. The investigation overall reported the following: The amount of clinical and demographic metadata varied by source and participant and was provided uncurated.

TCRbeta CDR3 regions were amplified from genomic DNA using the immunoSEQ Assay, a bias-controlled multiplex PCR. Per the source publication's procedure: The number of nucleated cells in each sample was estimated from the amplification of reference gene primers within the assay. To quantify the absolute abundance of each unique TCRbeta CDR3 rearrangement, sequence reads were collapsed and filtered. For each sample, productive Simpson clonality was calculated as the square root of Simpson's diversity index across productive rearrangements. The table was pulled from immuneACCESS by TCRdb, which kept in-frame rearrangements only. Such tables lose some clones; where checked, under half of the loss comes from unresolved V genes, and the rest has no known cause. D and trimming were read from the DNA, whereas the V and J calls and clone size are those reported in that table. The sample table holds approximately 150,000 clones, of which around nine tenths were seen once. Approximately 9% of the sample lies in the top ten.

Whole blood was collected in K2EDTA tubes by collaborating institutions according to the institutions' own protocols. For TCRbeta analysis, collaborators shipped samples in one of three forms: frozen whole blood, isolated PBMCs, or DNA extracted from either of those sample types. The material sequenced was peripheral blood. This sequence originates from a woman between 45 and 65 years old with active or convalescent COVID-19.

Here the CDR3 is given as CASSQDPGKAGYEQYF. DNA sequence: TGCGCCAGCAGCCAAGATCCGGGGAAAGCGGGCTACGAGCAGTACTTC. The V and J segments used are TRBV4-3 and TRBJ2-7; TRBD2 might be the D gene, on 6 matching bases. CDR1 and CDR2 (LGHNA, YSLEER) derive from the germline V gene. The CDR3 numbers 16 residues from cysteine through phenylalanine. Only the CDR3 part of the read is kept: 48 bases, read in frame from the first base. Deletion took 0 bases off V and 3 bases off J, with a span of 15 bases between the germline ends.